This is a list of T cell receptor beta chains from one sample in a study of blood T cell repertoires in COVID-19. Generated by immunoSEQ multiplex PCR, the TCRdb table keeps only in-frame clones and is missing some. Counted here are approximately 240,000 clones, around 81% occurring once; the ten biggest clones make up approximately 2.9%. The sample was peripheral blood. The origin of the receptors is a woman aged 25 to 39 who had recovered from COVID-19. Each CDR3 is given without its conserved first and last residue. Each record gives: V gene, CDR3 length, J gene, CDR3 protein.

v_gene: TRBV2
len: 12
j_gene: TRBJ1-1
CDR3aa: ARGGTGANTEAF

v_gene: TRBV19
len: 12
j_gene: TRBJ2-7
CDR3aa: AQEARSCAGEQY

v_gene: TRBV10-1
len: 14
j_gene: TRBJ2-1
CDR3aa: ASSESGDRGNNEQF

v_gene: TRBV5-6
len: 15
j_gene: TRBJ2-1
CDR3aa: ASSLVRDSLYYNEQF

v_gene: TRBV29-1
len: 10
j_gene: TRBJ1-1
CDR3aa: SADQGGAEAF

v_gene: TRBV24-1
len: 13
j_gene: TRBJ2-1
CDR3aa: ATRAGTSGIHEQF

v_gene: TRBV28
len: 14
j_gene: TRBJ2-7
CDR3aa: ASSLRLAGVKYEQY

v_gene: TRBV24-1
len: 21
j_gene: TRBJ1-1
CDR3aa: ATSDYLGSDRGAPPKGNTEAF

v_gene: TRBV28
len: 15
j_gene: TRBJ2-5
CDR3aa: ASSSTPGRAQWETQY

v_gene: TRBV6-1
len: 16
j_gene: TRBJ2-3
CDR3aa: ASSERTNPSGNTDTQY

v_gene: TRBV18
len: 12
j_gene: TRBJ2-7
CDR3aa: ASSPLDRAHEQY

v_gene: TRBV19
len: 13
j_gene: TRBJ2-7
CDR3aa: ASSIRGQGSYEQY

v_gene: TRBV27
len: 13
j_gene: TRBJ1-1
CDR3aa: ASSPAQGMNTEAF

v_gene: TRBV19
len: 12
j_gene: TRBJ2-5
CDR3aa: ASSIGTVTVTQY

v_gene: TRBV30
len: 11
j_gene: TRBJ1-1
CDR3aa: ACQTGGRKEAF

v_gene: TRBV10-3
len: 12
j_gene: TRBJ2-1
CDR3aa: AISGGSSYNEQF

v_gene: TRBV30
len: 13
j_gene: TRBJ1-6
CDR3aa: ACNRRDNYNSPLH

v_gene: TRBV11-3
len: 14
j_gene: TRBJ2-3
CDR3aa: ASSFTSGGNTDTQY

v_gene: TRBV6-5
len: 11
j_gene: TRBJ1-4
CDR3aa: ASRHYRVEKLF

v_gene: TRBV5-4
len: 13
j_gene: TRBJ2-5
CDR3aa: ASNPTSGSFETQY

v_gene: TRBV11-3
len: 13
j_gene: TRBJ2-1
CDR3aa: ASSLGATSYNEQF

v_gene: TRBV5-1
len: 13
j_gene: TRBJ2-1
CDR3aa: ASSQWTGPDNEQF

v_gene: TRBV14
len: 14
j_gene: TRBJ1-5
CDR3aa: ASSRPGQLSNQPQH

v_gene: TRBV6-1
len: 12
j_gene: TRBJ2-5
CDR3aa: ASSEIGQGETQY

v_gene: TRBV5-1
len: 13
j_gene: TRBJ1-1
CDR3aa: ASSPGTGGQGFAF

v_gene: TRBV27
len: 13
j_gene: TRBJ2-5
CDR3aa: ASSLSRHRGETQY

v_gene: TRBV25-1
len: 13
j_gene: TRBJ2-7
CDR3aa: ASSEPGIGIYEQY

v_gene: TRBV28
len: 11
j_gene: TRBJ2-7
CDR3aa: ASKEGSLAEQY